This TCR beta chain comes out of a study of T cell responses to AZD1222 COVID-19 vaccine. Concerning this clone itself: The antigen is undetermined.

Here immunoSEQ multiplex PCR was the method, and the copy in TCRdb shows in-frame clones only, minus some. Among approximately 93,000 clones listed, about 92% were seen once. Study-wide findings and caveats: Repertoires were obtained only post-peak T cell response. Clonal diversity was possibly underestimated, and the donors were mostly white British, with more females.

The CDR3 is made up of 14 amino acids. CDR1 LGHDT and CDR2 YNNKEL come from the germline V gene (reference sequence). V dropped 6 bases and J dropped 4; count of bases not matched to a gene: 7. This receptor was obtained from an adult who received the AZD1222 COVID-19 vaccine. The sample was peripheral blood, taken 28 days after the second AZD1222 dose. This chain joins TRBV3-1 (or the pseudogene TRBV3-2) and TRBJ2-3, with 7 bases lining up with TRBD2. CDR3 residues: CASRTTSRADTQYF. The CDR3, as DNA: TGTGCCAGCAGAACGACTAGCAGGGCAGATACGCAGTATTTT.